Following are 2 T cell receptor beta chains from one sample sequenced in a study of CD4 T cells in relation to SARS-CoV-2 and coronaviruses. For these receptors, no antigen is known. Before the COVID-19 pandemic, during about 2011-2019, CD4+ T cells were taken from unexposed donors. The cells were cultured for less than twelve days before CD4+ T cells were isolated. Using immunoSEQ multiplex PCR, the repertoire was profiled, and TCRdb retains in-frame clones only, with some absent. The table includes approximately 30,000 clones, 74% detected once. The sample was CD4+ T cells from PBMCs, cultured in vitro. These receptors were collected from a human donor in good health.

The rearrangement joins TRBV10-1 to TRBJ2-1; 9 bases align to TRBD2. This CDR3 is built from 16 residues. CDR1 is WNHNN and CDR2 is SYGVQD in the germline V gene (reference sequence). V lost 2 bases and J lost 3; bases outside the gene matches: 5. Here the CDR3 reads CASSERERGDYNEQFF. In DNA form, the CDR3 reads TGCGCCAGCAGTGAGAGGGAGCGGGGGGACTACAATGAGCAGTTCTTC.

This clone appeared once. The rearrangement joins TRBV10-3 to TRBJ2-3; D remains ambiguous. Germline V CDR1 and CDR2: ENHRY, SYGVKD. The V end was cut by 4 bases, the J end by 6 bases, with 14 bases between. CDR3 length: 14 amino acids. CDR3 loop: CAISGLDGKDTQYF. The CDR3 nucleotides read TGTGCCATCAGTGGGCTTGACGGCAAGGATACGCAGTATTTT.